This section outlines one T cell receptor beta chain sequence together with its context. The entry originates in a study of blood T cell repertoires in COVID-19. Study-level information: The origin of the acute and convalescent COVID-19 samples was the United States, Italy and Spain.

Assignments of participants to cohorts depended upon their own reported clinical history. Donors in Cohort 3 who had recovered were those with two negative PCRs, healthcare professional clearance, or resolution of their symptoms. Trimming removed 3 bases from V and 4 bases from J; junction bases left unmatched: 10. The CDR3 contains 16 residues. CDR1 DFQATT and CDR2 SNEGSKA come from the germline V gene (reference sequence). Per the study methods: Estimates of nucleated cell counts were drawn from the amplification of reference gene primers. Measured with immunoSEQ multiplex PCR; TCRdb has only the in-frame clones, and not every one. The V and J calls and clone size are taken from that table; D and trimming were inferred from the DNA. The repertoire holds 150,000 to 200,000 clones, with 75% to 90% as singletons.

V is TRBV20-1 and J is TRBJ2-3; the match to TRBD2 covers 10 bases. The receptor's source is a woman younger than 30 who had recovered from COVID-19. Sequencing was performed on PBMCs or T cells enriched from blood (not recorded which). CDR3 in amino acids: CSASRASGRTADTQYF. The CDR3, as DNA: TGCAGTGCTAGTAGGGCTAGCGGGAGAACTGCAGATACGCAGTATTTT.